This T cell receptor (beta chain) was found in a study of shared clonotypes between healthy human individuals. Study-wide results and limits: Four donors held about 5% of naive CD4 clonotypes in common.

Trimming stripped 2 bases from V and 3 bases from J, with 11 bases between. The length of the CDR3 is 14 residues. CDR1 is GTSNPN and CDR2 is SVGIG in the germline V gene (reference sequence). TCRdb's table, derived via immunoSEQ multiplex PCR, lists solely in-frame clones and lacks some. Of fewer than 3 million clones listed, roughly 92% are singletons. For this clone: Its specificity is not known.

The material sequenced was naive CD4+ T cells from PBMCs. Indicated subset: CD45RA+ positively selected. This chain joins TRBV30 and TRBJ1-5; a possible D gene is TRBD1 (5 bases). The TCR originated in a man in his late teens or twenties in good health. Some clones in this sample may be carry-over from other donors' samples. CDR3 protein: CAWSLDSFNQPQHF. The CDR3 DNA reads TGTGCCTGGAGTCTCGACAGCTTCAATCAGCCCCAGCATTTT.